This TCR beta chain was captured by sequencing in a study of vaccination and CD4 T cells after COVID-19. Germline V lookup: CDR1 ENHRY, CDR2 SYGVKD. The CDR3 is 15 amino acids. V dropped 9 bases and J dropped 2; count of bases not matched to a gene: 8. This clonotype has more than one count but fewer than ten. Its antigen is not known. Study-level results: Among reactive clones from convalescent patients, a median approximately 86% appeared only post-vaccination. Data came from relatively few convalescent patients and lacked early post-infection timepoints.

The Oncomine TCR Beta short-read assay sequenced DNA from cultured CD4+ T cells. TCRdb ran MiXCR on the PCR reads and lists one entry per CDR3 protein. The top ten clones hold 3.7% of a sample with around 15,000 distinct CDR3 sequences, about 52% of them seen once. Treatment defined: roughly ten-day PBMC culture with coronavirus spike peptide pools or control peptides (ViraFEST assay). This sequence joins TRBV10-3 and TRBJ2-3, with 10 nucleotides matching TRBD2. This TCR derives from a human donor who had recovered from COVID-19. The sequenced sample was CD4+ T cells from blood, cultured in vitro, obtained before SARS-CoV-2 vaccination. The chain's CDR3 is CAIRLAGGTTDTQYF. The CDR3 coding sequence is TGTGCCATACGATTAGCGGGAGGAACCACAGATACGCAGTATTTT.